This record concerns one TCR beta chain sequence. Its specificity is not known. The time point denotes: baseline, week 1 (first vaccination visit). Treatment defined: pre-vaccination baseline after standard-of-care therapy. The data originate from a study of a mutant IDH1 vaccine in newly diagnosed glioma. The method was immunoSEQ multiplex PCR; TCRdb's version includes in-frame clones alone and lacks a portion of them. The data contain 90,000 to 95,000 clones, about four fifths of them singletons. With 2 bases removed from V and 5 bases from J, the gap between germline ends came to 10 bases. Germline CDR1 and CDR2: SGHRS and YFSETQ. The CDR3 has 14 residues. Study-level points and caveats: Immune responses arising from the vaccine appeared in about 95% of patients.

This chain connects TRBV5-1 to TRBJ1-4, with D perhaps TRBD1 (5 bases). The sequenced sample was PBMCs, obtained from a glioma patient treated with radiotherapy, temozolomide or both. This sequence was found in a woman in her 50s with glioma. This chain's CDR3 is CASSFGGGNEKLFF. As DNA, the CDR3 is TGCGCCAGCAGCTTTGGGGGAGGGAATGAAAAACTGTTTTTT.